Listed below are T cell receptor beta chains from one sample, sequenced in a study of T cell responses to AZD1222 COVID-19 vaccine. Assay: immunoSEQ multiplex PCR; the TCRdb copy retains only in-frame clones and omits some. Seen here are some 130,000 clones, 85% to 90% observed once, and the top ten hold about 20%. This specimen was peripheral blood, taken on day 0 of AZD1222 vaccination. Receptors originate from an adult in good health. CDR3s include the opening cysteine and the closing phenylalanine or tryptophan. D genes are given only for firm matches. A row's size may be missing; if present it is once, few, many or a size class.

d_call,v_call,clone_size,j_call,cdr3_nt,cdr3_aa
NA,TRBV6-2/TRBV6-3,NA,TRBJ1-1,TGTGCCAGCAGCCCCTTCTCCCCGCGGGCTGAAGCTTTCTTT,CASSPFSPRAEAFF
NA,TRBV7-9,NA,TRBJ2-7,TGTGCCAGCAGCTTAGCGCGGGGCTACGAGCAGTACTTC,CASSLARGYEQYF
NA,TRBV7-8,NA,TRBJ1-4,TGTGCCAGCAGCTTAGCGGGGGTATTTGAAAAACTGTTTTTT,CASSLAGVFEKLFF
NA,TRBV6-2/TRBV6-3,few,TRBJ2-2,TGTGCCAGCAGCTTCTTCGCCGGGGAGCTGTTTTTT,CASSFFAGELFF
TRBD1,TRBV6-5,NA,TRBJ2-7,TGTGCCAGCTGGACAGGGGCCTACGAGCAGTACTTC,CASWTGAYEQYF
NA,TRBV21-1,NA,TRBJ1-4,TGTGCCAGCAGTCCAACCACCGGGACAGGGGAAGGTAATGAAAAACTGTTTTTT,CASSPTTGTGEGNEKLFF
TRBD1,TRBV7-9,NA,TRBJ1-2,TGTGCCAGCAGCTTAGGGACAGGGTACTATGGCTACACCTTC,CASSLGTGYYGYTF
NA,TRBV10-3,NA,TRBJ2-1,TGTGCCATCAGTGAGCGAGCCCCCGGGTGGAATGAGCAGTTCTTC,CAISERAPGWNEQFF
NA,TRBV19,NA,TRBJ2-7,TGTGCCAGTAGTATCTCTTGGGACTGGTTCTACGAGCAGTACTTC,CASSISWDWFYEQYF
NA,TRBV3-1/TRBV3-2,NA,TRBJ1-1,TGTGCCAGCAGCCAAGGCGCGGGGGTTGGCATCACTGAAGCTTTCTTT,CASSQGAGVGITEAFF
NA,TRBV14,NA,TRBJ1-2,TGTGCCAGCAGCCAGTTTACCGGCTATGGCTACACCTTC,CASSQFTGYGYTF
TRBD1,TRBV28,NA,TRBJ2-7,TGTGCCAGCGGACAGGTAGTAGGCTACGAGCAGTACTTC,CASGQVVGYEQYF
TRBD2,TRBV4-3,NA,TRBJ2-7,TGCGCCAGCAGCCAAGATAGGGGACTAGACTTTTCCTACGAGCAGTACTTC,CASSQDRGLDFSYEQYF
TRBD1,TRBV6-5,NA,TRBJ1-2,TGTGCCAGCAGTTTACAGGGGGGCCGGTATGGCTACACCTTC,CASSLQGGRYGYTF
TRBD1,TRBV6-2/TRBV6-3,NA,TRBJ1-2,TGTGCCAGCAGTTACCGGACAGGGGTTGGCTACACCTTC,CASSYRTGVGYTF
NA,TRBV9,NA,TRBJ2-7,TGTGCCAGCAGCGCATACAGGGATCCCTACGAGCAGTACTTC,CASSAYRDPYEQYF
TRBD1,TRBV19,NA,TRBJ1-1,TGTGCCAGTACGGGGGGGACAGTAGCTATGAACACTGAAGCTTTCTTT,CASTGGTVAMNTEAFF
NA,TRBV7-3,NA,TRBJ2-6,TGTGCCAGCAGCTTAACCCCAGTGACCGCCTCTGGGGCCAACGTCCTGACTTTC,CASSLTPVTASGANVLTF
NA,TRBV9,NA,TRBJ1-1,TGTGCCAGCAGCGAACAACCAAACACTGAAGCTTTCTTT,CASSEQPNTEAFF
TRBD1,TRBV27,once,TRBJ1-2,TGTGCCAGCAGATATACAGGGGGCGCGTTAGGCTACACCTTC,CASRYTGGALGYTF
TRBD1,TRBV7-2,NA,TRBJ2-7,TGTGCCAGCAGTTACGGACGGACCTCCACAGGGGCCCCCTACGAGCAGTACTTC,CASSYGRTSTGAPYEQYF
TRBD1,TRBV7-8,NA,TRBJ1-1,TGTGCCAGCAGCGATGGACAGGTTAACACTGAAGCTTTCTTT,CASSDGQVNTEAFF
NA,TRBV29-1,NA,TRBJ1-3,TGCAGCGTTGAGGGGGCTGGAAACACCATATATTTT,CSVEGAGNTIYF
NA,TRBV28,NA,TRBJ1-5,TGTGCCAGCAGCCCTATATGGGGGGGAAGCAATCAGCCCCAGCATTTT,CASSPIWGGSNQPQHF
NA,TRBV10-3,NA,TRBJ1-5,TGTGCCATCAGTGAGTCGGGTCTCGCGTCAGGGAGAAGTCAGCCCCAGCATTTT,CAISESGLASGRSQPQHF
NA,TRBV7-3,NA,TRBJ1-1,TGTGCCAGCAGCTTACCCGGGTCGGCCACTGAAGCTTTCTTT,CASSLPGSATEAFF
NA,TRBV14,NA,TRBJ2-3,TGTGCCAGCAGCCAACCTAGCACAGATACGCAGTATTTT,CASSQPSTDTQYF
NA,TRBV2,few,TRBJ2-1,TGTGCCAGCGGCCCTTTCAGCTCCTACAATGAGCAGTTCTTC,CASGPFSSYNEQFF
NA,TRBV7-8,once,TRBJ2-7,TGTGCCAGCAGCCCGTCACGAGGGACGGAACCCTACGGGCAGTACTTC,CASSPSRGTEPYGQYF